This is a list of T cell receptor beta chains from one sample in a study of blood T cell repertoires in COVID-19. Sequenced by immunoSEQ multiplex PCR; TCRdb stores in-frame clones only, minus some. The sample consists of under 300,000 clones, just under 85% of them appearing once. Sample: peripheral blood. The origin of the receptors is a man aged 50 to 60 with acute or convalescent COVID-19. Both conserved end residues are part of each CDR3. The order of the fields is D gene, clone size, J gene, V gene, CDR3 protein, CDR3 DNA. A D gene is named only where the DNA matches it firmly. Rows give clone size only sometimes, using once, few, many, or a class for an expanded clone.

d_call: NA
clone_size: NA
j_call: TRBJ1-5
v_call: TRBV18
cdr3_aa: CASSPAQGSGGQPQHF
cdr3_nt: TGTGCCAGCTCACCAGCACAGGGATCCGGAGGTCAGCCCCAGCATTTT

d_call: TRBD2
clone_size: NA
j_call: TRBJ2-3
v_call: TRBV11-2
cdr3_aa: CASSLGLAGVSTQYF
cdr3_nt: TGTGCCAGCAGCTTAGGACTAGCGGGAGTGAGTACGCAGTATTTT

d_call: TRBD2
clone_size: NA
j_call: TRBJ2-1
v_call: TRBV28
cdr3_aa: CASSLRWREKTAEQFF
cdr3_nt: TGTGCCAGCAGTTTACGGTGGCGGGAGAAAACCGCTGAGCAGTTCTTC

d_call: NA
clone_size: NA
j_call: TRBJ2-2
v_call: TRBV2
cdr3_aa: CASSERRGLSTGELFF
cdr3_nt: TGTGCCAGCAGTGAAAGGCGGGGGCTATCCACCGGGGAGCTGTTTTTT

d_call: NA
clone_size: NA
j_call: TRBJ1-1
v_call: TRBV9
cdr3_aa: CASSVGLSYAEAFF
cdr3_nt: TGTGCCAGCAGCGTAGGTCTGTCCTACGCTGAAGCTTTCTTT

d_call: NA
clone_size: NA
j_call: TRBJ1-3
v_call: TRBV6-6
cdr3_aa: CASSPGVWATSGNTIYF
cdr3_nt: TGTGCCAGCAGTCCCGGGGTGTGGGCCACCTCTGGAAACACCATATATTTT

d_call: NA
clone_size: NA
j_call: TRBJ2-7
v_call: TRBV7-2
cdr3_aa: CASSLRRATLDGQYF
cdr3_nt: TGTGCCAGCAGCTTACGGAGGGCTACGCTGGATGGGCAGTACTTC

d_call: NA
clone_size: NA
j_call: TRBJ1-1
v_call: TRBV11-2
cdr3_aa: CASSLDGNRVNTEAFF
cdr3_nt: TGTGCCAGCAGCTTAGATGGCAACAGGGTGAACACTGAAGCTTTCTTT

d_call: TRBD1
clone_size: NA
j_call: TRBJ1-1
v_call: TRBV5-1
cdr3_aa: CASSLWTGGEAFF
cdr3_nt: TGCGCCAGCAGCCTATGGACAGGAGGTGAAGCTTTCTTT

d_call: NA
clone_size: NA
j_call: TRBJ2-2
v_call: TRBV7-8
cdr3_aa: CASSLGTVPTGELFF
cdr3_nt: TGTGCCAGCAGCTTAGGGACAGTACCCACCGGGGAGCTGTTTTTT

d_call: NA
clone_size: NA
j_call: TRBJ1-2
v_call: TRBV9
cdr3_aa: CASSVGGAFRGYTF
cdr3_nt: TGTGCCAGCAGCGTAGGTGGGGCCTTTAGAGGCTACACCTTC

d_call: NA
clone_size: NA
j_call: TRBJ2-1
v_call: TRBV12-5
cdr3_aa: CASGGGDSSYNEQFF
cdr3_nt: TGTGCTAGTGGAGGCGGGGACAGCTCCTACAATGAGCAGTTCTTC

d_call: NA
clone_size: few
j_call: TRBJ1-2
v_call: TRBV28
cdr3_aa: CASAGNYGYTF
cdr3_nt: TGTGCCAGCGCAGGGAACTATGGCTACACCTTC

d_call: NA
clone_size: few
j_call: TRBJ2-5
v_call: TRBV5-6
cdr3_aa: CASSLTGWQETQYF
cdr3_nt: TGTGCCAGCAGCTTAACGGGTTGGCAAGAGACCCAGTACTTC

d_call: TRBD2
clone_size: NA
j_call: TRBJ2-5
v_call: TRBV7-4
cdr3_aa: CASSSLLAGKQETQYF
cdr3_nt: TGTGCCAGCAGCTCCTTACTAGCGGGCAAACAAGAGACCCAGTACTTC

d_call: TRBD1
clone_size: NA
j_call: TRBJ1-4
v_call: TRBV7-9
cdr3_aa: CASSIGGTGEKLFF
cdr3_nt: TGTGCCAGCAGCATAGGGGGGACAGGGGAAAAACTGTTTTTT

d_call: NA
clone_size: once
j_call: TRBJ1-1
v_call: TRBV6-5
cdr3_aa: CASSHSGQMNTEAFF
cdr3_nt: TGTGCCAGCAGTCACAGTGGACAGATGAACACTGAAGCTTTCTTT

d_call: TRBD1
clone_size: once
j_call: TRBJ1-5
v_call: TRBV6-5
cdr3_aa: CASSPTGSNQPQHF
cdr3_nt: TGTGCCAGCAGCCCGACAGGGAGCAATCAGCCCCAGCATTTT

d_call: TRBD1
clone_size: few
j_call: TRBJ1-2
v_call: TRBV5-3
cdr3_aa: CARSKDRGRGYTF
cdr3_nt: TGTGCCAGAAGCAAGGACAGGGGGCGAGGCTACACCTTC

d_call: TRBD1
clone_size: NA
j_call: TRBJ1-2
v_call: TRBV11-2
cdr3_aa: CASSPTSRDRGLGYTF
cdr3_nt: TGTGCCAGCAGCCCCACCAGTCGGGACAGGGGGCTGGGCTACACCTTC

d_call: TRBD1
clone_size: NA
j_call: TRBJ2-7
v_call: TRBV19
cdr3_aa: CASSIAPLRQGAYEQYF
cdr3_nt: TGTGCCAGTAGTATAGCCCCCCTTCGACAGGGAGCCTACGAGCAGTACTTC

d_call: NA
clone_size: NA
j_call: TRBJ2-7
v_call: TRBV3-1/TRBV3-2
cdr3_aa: CASSQGATVSSSYEQYF
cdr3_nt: TGTGCCAGCAGCCAAGGAGCTACAGTCTCCTCCTCCTACGAGCAGTACTTC

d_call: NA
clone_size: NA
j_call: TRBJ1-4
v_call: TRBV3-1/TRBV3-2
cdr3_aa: CASSPDGGEKLFF
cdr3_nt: TGTGCCAGCAGCCCGGACGGGGGGGAAAAACTGTTTTTT

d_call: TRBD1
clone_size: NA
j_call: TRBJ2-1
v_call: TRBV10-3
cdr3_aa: CAIATGVNEQFF
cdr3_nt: TGTGCCATTGCTACAGGGGTCAATGAGCAGTTCTTC

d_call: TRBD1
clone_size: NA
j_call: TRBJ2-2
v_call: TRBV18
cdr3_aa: CASSTDRATGELFF
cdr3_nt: TGTGCCAGCTCAACGGACAGGGCAACCGGGGAGCTGTTTTTT

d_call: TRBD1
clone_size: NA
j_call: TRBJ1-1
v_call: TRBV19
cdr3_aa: CASSLDRGNTEAFF
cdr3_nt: TGTGCCAGTAGTTTAGACAGGGGTAACACTGAAGCTTTCTTT

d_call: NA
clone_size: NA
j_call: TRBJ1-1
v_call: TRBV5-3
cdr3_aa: CARSLSQGGTEAFF
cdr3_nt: TGTGCCAGAAGCTTATCGCAGGGAGGCACTGAAGCTTTCTTT

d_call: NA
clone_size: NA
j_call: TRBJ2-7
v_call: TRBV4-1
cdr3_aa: CASSQVHRTDEQYF
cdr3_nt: TGCGCCAGCAGCCAAGTGCACAGGACCGACGAGCAGTACTTC

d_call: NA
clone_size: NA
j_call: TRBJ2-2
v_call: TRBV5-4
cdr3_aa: CASSPRTFVGTGELFF
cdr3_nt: TGTGCCAGCAGCCCCAGGACTTTTGTCGGCACCGGGGAGCTGTTTTTT

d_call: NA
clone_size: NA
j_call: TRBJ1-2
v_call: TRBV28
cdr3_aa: CASSNIPGGYTF
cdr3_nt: TGTGCCAGCAGCAATATCCCCGGTGGCTACACCTTC

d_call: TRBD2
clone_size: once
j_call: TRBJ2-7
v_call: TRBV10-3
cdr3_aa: CAISENLAGGGEQYF
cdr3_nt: TGTGCCATCAGTGAGAATCTAGCGGGAGGGGGCGAGCAGTACTTC

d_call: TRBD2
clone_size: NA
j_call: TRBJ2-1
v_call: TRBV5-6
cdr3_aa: CASSYIRTSGSNEQFF
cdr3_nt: TGTGCCAGCAGCTATATAAGGACTAGCGGGAGCAATGAGCAGTTCTTC

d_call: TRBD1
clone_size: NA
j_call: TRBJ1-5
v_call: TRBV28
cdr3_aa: CASVGTGALNQPQHF
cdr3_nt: TGTGCCAGCGTCGGGACAGGGGCCCTCAATCAGCCCCAGCATTTT

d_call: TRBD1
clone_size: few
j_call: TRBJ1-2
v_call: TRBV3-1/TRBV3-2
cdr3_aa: CASSLEQGAGYGYTF
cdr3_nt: TGTGCCAGCAGCCTCGAACAGGGGGCGGGCTATGGCTACACCTTC

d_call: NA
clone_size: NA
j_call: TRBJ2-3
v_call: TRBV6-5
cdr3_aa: CAGSDSPTDTQYF
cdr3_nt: TGTGCCGGCTCGGACTCACCCACAGATACGCAGTATTTT

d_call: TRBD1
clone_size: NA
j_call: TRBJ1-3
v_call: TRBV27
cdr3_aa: CASSSNRGSGNTIYF
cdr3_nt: TGTGCCAGCAGTTCCAACAGGGGCTCTGGAAACACCATATATTTT

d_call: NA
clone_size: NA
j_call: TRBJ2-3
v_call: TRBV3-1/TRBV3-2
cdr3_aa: CASSQEGDSTGTDTQYF
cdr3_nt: TGTGCCAGCAGCCAAGAAGGGGATAGCACTGGCACAGATACGCAGTATTTT

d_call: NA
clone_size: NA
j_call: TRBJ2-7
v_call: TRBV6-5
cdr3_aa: CASSYTSGTRHYEQYF
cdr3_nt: TGTGCCAGCAGTTACACGTCCGGGACACGGCACTACGAGCAGTACTTC

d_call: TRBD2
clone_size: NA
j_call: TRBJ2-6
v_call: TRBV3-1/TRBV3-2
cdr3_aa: CASSPRTSGASGANVLTF
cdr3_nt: TGTGCCAGCAGCCCTAGGACTAGCGGGGCCTCTGGGGCCAACGTCCTGACTTTC

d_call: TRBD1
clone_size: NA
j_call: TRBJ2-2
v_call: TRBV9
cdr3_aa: CASSTRTGKNTGELFF
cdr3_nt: TGTGCCAGCAGCACAAGGACAGGGAAGAACACCGGGGAGCTGTTTTTT

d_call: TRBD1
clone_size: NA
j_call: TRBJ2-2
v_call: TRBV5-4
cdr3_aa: CASSQKDRGTGELFF
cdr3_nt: TGTGCCAGCAGCCAGAAGGACAGGGGCACCGGGGAGCTGTTTTTT

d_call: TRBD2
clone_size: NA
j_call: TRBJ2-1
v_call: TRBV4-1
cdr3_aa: CASSQDGGTRGNEQFF
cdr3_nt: TGCGCCAGCAGCCAAGATGGGGGGACTAGGGGTAATGAGCAGTTCTTC

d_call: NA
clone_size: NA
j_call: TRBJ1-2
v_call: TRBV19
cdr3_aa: CASSIDQQGIGYTF
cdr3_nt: TGTGCCAGTAGTATAGATCAGCAGGGGATCGGCTACACCTTC

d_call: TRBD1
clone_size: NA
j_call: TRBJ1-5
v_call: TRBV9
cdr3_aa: CASSVSGQGSQPQHF
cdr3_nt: TGTGCCAGCAGCGTTTCGGGACAGGGTAGTCAGCCCCAGCATTTT

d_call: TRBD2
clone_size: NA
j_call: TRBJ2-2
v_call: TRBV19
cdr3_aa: CASREPGLAHGELFF
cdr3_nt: TGTGCCAGTAGGGAACCGGGACTAGCGCACGGGGAGCTGTTTTTT

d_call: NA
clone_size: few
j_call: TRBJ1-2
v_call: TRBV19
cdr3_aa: CASSMGGRRGYTF
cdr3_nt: TGTGCCAGTAGTATGGGAGGACGGCGGGGCTACACCTTC